The source of this T cell receptor beta chain is a study of CD8 T cells in ankylosing spondylitis. Study-level points and caveats: There was a TCR beta motif, made of fewer than 10 highly homologous variants, that appeared characteristic of ankylosing spondylitis blood.

The TCR beta libraries were generated through quantitative 5'-RACE incorporating molecular barcodes. Each CDR3 protein is one row after TCRdb ran MiXCR on the 5' RACE reads. The table has roughly 230,000 distinct CDR3 sequences, 15% to 20% seen once. Germline V gene data show CDR1 as SGHRS and CDR2 as YFSETQ. The CDR3 has 15 residues. With V trimmed by 5 bases and J by 2 bases, 9 bases remained unmatched. On this clonotype itself: The antigen is not known.

Sequenced: blood, either unsorted or a sorted T cell fraction (not recorded which). The clonotype comes from a male donor with ankylosing spondylitis or in good health (not recorded which). This rearrangement joins TRBV5-1 to TRBJ2-5, with 7 bases matching TRBD2. The CDR3 DNA follows: TGCGCCAGCAGTCTGGGGCAGCGGGGACAAGAGACCCAGTACTTC. It yields the protein CASSLGQRGQETQYF.